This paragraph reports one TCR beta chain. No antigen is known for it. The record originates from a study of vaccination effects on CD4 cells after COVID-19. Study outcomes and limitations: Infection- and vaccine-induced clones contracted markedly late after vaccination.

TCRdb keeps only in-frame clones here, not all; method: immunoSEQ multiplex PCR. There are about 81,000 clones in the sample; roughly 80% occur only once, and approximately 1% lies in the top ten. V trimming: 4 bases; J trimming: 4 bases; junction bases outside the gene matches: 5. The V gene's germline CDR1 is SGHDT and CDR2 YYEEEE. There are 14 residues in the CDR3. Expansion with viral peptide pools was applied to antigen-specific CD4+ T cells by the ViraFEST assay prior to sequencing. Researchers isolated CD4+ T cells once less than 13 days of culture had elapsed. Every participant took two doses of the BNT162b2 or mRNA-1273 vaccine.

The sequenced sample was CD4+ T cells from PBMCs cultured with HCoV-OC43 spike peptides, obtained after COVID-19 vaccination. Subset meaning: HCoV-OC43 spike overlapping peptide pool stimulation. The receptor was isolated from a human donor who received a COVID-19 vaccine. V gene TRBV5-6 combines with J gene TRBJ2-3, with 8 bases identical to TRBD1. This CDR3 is CASSTQQGADTQYF. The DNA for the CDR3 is TGTGCCAGCAGCACCCAACAGGGGGCAGATACGCAGTATTTT.